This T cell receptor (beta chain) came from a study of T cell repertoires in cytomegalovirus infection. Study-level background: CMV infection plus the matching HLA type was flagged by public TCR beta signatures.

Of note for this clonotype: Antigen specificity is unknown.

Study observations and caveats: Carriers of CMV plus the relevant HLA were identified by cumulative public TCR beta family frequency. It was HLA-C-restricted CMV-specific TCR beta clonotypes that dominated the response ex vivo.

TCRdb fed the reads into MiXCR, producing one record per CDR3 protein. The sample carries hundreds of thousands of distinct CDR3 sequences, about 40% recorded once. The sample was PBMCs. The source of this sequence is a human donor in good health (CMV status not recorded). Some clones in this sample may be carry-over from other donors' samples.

The CDR3, as DNA: TGTGCCAGCAGCTTGAAACCGGGGGGGCGGTTGACCGGGGAGCTGTTTTTT. Translated: CASSLKPGGRLTGELFF. The chain carries TRBV5-4 and TRBJ2-2, with 8 bases that match TRBD2. Trimming took 1 base from V and 5 from J; bases not matched to a gene: 10. Germline CDR1 reads SGHNT; CDR2 reads YYREEE (reference sequence). CDR3 size: 17 residues.